This T cell receptor (beta chain) was captured in a study of persistence of HIV-infected CD4 T cells. The libraries were made with immunoSEQ version 4 in survey mode. Assay used: immunoSEQ multiplex PCR; TCRdb lists only in-frame clones, some missing. The repertoire holds about 33,000 clones, with approximately 85% as singletons. In the case of this clone: Its target is not known.

V lost 7 bases, J lost 2 bases, and 4 bases lay in between. CDR3 length: 11 residues. Overlapping HIV-1 Gag 15-mer peptides at approximately 1 ug per peptide per mL were used. Memory cells lacking CD40L and CD69 with high CD45RO were sorted. Donors were HIV-1-infected adults who began suppressive ART during chronic infection. CD8+ T cells were removed from PBMCs prior to stimulation. This receptor was identified in an adult with HIV. The donor label of this sample is uncertain. The specimen comprised cultured CD4+ T cells from PBMCs, sampled from a patient who received antiretroviral therapy. The genes are TRBV12-3 or TRBV12-4 and TRBJ2-3; D unclear. As DNA, the CDR3 is TGTGCCAGCACCTCCACAGATACGCAGTATTTT. Translating it yields CASTSTDTQYF.